The rows below give T cell receptor beta chains drawn from one sample of a study of T-cell memory formation after mild COVID-19. Using its own MiXCR run on the 5' RACE reads, TCRdb lists one record per CDR3 protein. The sample yields 550,000 to 700,000 distinct CDR3 sequences, roughly 17% seen once. Input material: PBMCs or a T cell subset sorted from them (not recorded which). The source of these receptors is an adult woman who had mild COVID-19 (a few samples of this study predate the infection). Cell type and time point are not known. The CDR3 runs from the conserved cysteine through the conserved F or W. D genes are given only for firm matches. Size values are once, few and many counts, or a class for expanded clones, and some rows have none.

TRBJ2-6,TRBV6-5,few,NA,TGTGCCAGCAGTTACTCAGGCTCTGGGGCCAACGTCCTGACTTTC,CASSYSGSGANVLTF
TRBJ2-7,TRBV9,NA,TRBD2,TGTGCCAGCAGCGTAGATAGCGGGAGCTTATGGGAGCAGTACTTC,CASSVDSGSLWEQYF
TRBJ2-7,TRBV5-1,many,NA,TGCGCCAGCAGCTTGGAACAGGGCTCCTACGAGCAGTACTTC,CASSLEQGSYEQYF
TRBJ1-2,TRBV2,few,TRBD1,TGTGCCAGCAGTGATGACAGGGACTATGGCTACACCTTC,CASSDDRDYGYTF
TRBJ2-5,TRBV24-1,many,NA,TGTGCCACCAGTGACCCGGGACTGCCAATAGCGACCCAGTACTTC,CATSDPGLPIATQYF
TRBJ1-5,TRBV2,NA,NA,TGTGCCAGCAGAAGCGGGGAGGCTAGCAATCAGCCCCAGCATTTT,CASRSGEASNQPQHF
TRBJ2-3,TRBV7-9,NA,NA,TGTGCCAGCAGCTTATCCCCAACGGGACCGGTAACAGATACGCAGTATTTT,CASSLSPTGPVTDTQYF
TRBJ1-2,TRBV27,NA,NA,TGTGCCAGCAGTACAAGGGGGGGGGCCCCTTATGGCTACACCTTC,CASSTRGGAPYGYTF
TRBJ2-7,TRBV4-1,many,TRBD2,TGTGCCAGCAGCCAGGGACTAGCGGGAGGCTACGAGCAGTACTTC,CASSQGLAGGYEQYF
TRBJ2-7,TRBV6-5,few,TRBD1,TGTGCCAGCAGTACTCCGGGACAGGGGGCCTACGAGCAGTACTTC,CASSTPGQGAYEQYF
TRBJ2-7,TRBV20-1,many,NA,TGCAGTGCTGAGGGGGCCAGGGAGGCAAGGAAGCAGTACTTC,CSAEGAREARKQYF
TRBJ1-2,TRBV24-1,NA,TRBD1,TGTGCCACCAGTGACGGGACAGGGAATGGCTACACCTTC,CATSDGTGNGYTF
TRBJ2-1,TRBV7-3,many,TRBD1,TGTGCCAGCAGCAAGCCGGGACAGGGATACAATGAGCAGTTCTTC,CASSKPGQGYNEQFF
TRBJ1-2,TRBV5-1,NA,NA,TGCGCCAGCAGCTTGGAACCCAGATATGGCTACACCTTC,CASSLEPRYGYTF
TRBJ1-1,TRBV12-3/TRBV12-4,NA,NA,TGTGCCAGCAGTTTACGACACACGAACACTGAAGCTTTCTTT,CASSLRHTNTEAFF
TRBJ2-5,TRBV6-6,few,NA,TGTGCCAGCAGTTACGGGGCAGTAGAGACCCAGTACTTC,CASSYGAVETQYF
TRBJ2-6,TRBV19,NA,TRBD1,TGTGCCAGTAGTGCACAGGGGGCCCCTGGGGCCAACGTCCTGACTTTC,CASSAQGAPGANVLTF
TRBJ2-7,TRBV20-1,NA,NA,TGCAGTGCTAGATCCCCCCAATCCTACGAGCAGTACTTC,CSARSPQSYEQYF
TRBJ2-3,TRBV7-8,few,TRBD2,TGTGCCAGCAGCTTGAAAAGACTAGCGGGAGTCCTTCCAGATACGCAGTATTTT,CASSLKRLAGVLPDTQYF
TRBJ2-6,TRBV15,few,NA,TGTGCCACCAGCAGTAATCAAAGGGCTGGGGCCAACGTCCTGACTTTC,CATSSNQRAGANVLTF
TRBJ2-5,TRBV20-1,NA,TRBD2,TGCAGTGCTTTGGTCGGGGGGGGGCGCGGAGAGACCCAGTACTTC,CSALVGGGRGETQYF
TRBJ1-1,TRBV6-5,few,NA,TGTGCCAGCAGTTACGGCTTTGGGAACACTGAAGCTTTCTTT,CASSYGFGNTEAFF
TRBJ1-2,TRBV5-1,few,TRBD1,TGCGCCAGCAGCTTGGCACTCACAGGGGTCTATGGCTACACCTTC,CASSLALTGVYGYTF
TRBJ2-1,TRBV20-1,few,NA,TGCAGTGCTGCCCCGGGTAGCGGCTACAATGAGCAGTTCTTC,CSAAPGSGYNEQFF
TRBJ1-1,TRBV5-1,NA,TRBD1,TGCGCCAGCAGCTTAGCCGGACAGGCTGTGAACACTGAAGCTTTCTTT,CASSLAGQAVNTEAFF
TRBJ2-7,TRBV7-9,many,NA,TGTGCCAGCAGCTTAGACCCAAAGTCAGCGGGCGGCTCCTACGAGCAGTACTTC,CASSLDPKSAGGSYEQYF
TRBJ2-1,TRBV5-7,NA,TRBD2,TGTGCCAGCAGCTTCAGCGGGAGTTTTAGCAATGAGCAGTTCTTC,CASSFSGSFSNEQFF
TRBJ1-1,TRBV20-1,NA,NA,TGCAGTGCTAGAGGAGGGGTTAGTAGCTGGGGGAACACTGAAGCTTTCTTT,CSARGGVSSWGNTEAFF
TRBJ2-7,TRBV11-3,few,NA,TGTGCCAGCAGCCCGGGCTTTGGGGGCGAGCAGTACTTC,CASSPGFGGEQYF
TRBJ2-7,TRBV30,NA,TRBD2,TGTGCCCGGAGCAGCGGGGCCCCCTCCTACGAGCAGTACTTC,CARSSGAPSYEQYF
TRBJ1-6,TRBV4-1,few,TRBD1,TGCGCCAGCAGCCCGGACAGGGGTTCGTCACCCCTCCACTTT,CASSPDRGSSPLHF
TRBJ2-3,TRBV4-2,NA,TRBD2,TGTGCCAGCAGCCAAGAACTCCTAGCGGGGGCCAACACAGATACGCAGTATTTT,CASSQELLAGANTDTQYF